These T cell receptor beta chains were read from a single sample in a study of cytomegalovirus exposure and HLA in healthy donors. Clones were read by immunoSEQ multiplex PCR, and TCRdb kept only the in-frame ones, dropping some. The sample contains roughly 140,000 clones, about four fifths of which appear only once. Specimen: PBMCs. These receptors all stem from a man aged 25-45 years in good health and CMV-seronegative. Both conserved end residues are part of each CDR3. The order of the fields is J gene, clone size, V gene, CDR3 protein. Some rows mark clone size as missing; the rest say once, few, many or name a class of expanded clone.

>TRBJ2-7|NA|TRBV28
CASSLTYEQYF
>TRBJ2-5|NA|TRBV5-8
CASSLAAGGRQETQYF
>TRBJ1-1|few|TRBV28
CASKRSSPEAFF
>TRBJ2-6|NA|TRBV5-6
CASSSPIGRRWSGANVLTF
>TRBJ1-2|NA|TRBV5-1
CASTKRVACTF
>TRBJ2-1|few|TRBV5-6
CASSNLRRAGAINEQFF
>TRBJ1-1|NA|TRBV7-3
CASSAVSYTEAFF
>TRBJ2-3|NA|TRBV2
CASSYITDTQYF
>TRBJ2-1|few|TRBV7-6
CASSLAPGSWNEQFF
>TRBJ2-1|NA|TRBV4-1
CASSPGLYNEQFF
>TRBJ1-1|NA|TRBV30
CAWNRQGDTEAFF
>TRBJ2-7|NA|TRBV5-1
CASSDGQGSYEQYF
>TRBJ1-5|NA|TRBV6-6
CASLGGNQPQHF
>TRBJ1-5|NA|TRBV4-1
CASSQDAVPGEPQHF
>TRBJ1-6|NA|TRBV7-9
CASSFETGDNSPLHF
>TRBJ2-2|NA|TRBV19
CASRGAATNTGELFF
>TRBJ2-2|once|TRBV28
CASKAGGTGELFF
>TRBJ2-6|NA|TRBV2
CASSKDRAGANVLTF
>TRBJ1-2|NA|TRBV25-1
CASSREDYTF
>TRBJ2-7|NA|TRBV7-9
CASSLKQGDYEQYF
>TRBJ2-1|NA|TRBV5-1
CASRRTGDEQFF
>TRBJ1-3|NA|TRBV4-1
CASSQADRGWGNTIYF
>TRBJ1-2|NA|TRBV29-1
CSVENLRDRECGYTF
>TRBJ2-7|NA|TRBV5-6
CASSPRRGLYEQYF
>TRBJ2-7|NA|TRBV5-4
CASSLVGGIYEQYF
>TRBJ1-2|NA|TRBV5-1
CASSLSGANYGYTF
>TRBJ2-1|NA|TRBV6-5
CASSPASGGADEQFF
>TRBJ1-5|NA|TRBV18
CASSLQGGHQPQHF
>TRBJ1-1|NA|TRBV12-5
CASGPPGTGGSTEAFF
>TRBJ1-1|NA|TRBV6-5
CASRALDRSGTEAFF
>TRBJ1-2|NA|TRBV7-9
CASSLGPGAHYGYTF
>TRBJ1-5|few|TRBV5-6
CASSLQGPHQPQHF
>TRBJ1-6|once|TRBV5-4
CASSLGQGYNSPLHF
>TRBJ2-6|NA|TRBV21-1
CASSKQRGTGLRAASGANVLTF
>TRBJ2-2|NA|TRBV10-3
CAISVDRDRRTGELFF
>TRBJ2-7|NA|TRBV5-4
CASSPEGGRVHEQYF
>TRBJ1-4|NA|TRBV6-5
CASSAGGRPNEKLFF
>TRBJ2-7|NA|TRBV7-9
CASSFLAGFTYEQYF
>TRBJ1-5|NA|TRBV6-6
CASREGQNSNQPQHF
>TRBJ1-1|NA|TRBV5-1
CASSLRGRNTEAFF
>TRBJ1-1|NA|TRBV5-4
CASSLRQGFNTEAFF
>TRBJ2-7|NA|TRBV28
CASSSHGQGTYEQYF
>TRBJ2-2|NA|TRBV5-1
CASRRQGINTGELFF
>TRBJ1-1|NA|TRBV5-1
CASSLYEAPGAEAFF
>TRBJ2-3|few|TRBV2
CASSEGGSTDTQYF
>TRBJ1-5|NA|TRBV19
CASSPRDRHQPQHF
>TRBJ1-5|NA|TRBV28
CASSLRGSDQPQHF
>TRBJ2-2|NA|TRBV5-1
CASSWTGGRTGELFF
>TRBJ2-1|few|TRBV5-3
CARIGSRGNEQFF